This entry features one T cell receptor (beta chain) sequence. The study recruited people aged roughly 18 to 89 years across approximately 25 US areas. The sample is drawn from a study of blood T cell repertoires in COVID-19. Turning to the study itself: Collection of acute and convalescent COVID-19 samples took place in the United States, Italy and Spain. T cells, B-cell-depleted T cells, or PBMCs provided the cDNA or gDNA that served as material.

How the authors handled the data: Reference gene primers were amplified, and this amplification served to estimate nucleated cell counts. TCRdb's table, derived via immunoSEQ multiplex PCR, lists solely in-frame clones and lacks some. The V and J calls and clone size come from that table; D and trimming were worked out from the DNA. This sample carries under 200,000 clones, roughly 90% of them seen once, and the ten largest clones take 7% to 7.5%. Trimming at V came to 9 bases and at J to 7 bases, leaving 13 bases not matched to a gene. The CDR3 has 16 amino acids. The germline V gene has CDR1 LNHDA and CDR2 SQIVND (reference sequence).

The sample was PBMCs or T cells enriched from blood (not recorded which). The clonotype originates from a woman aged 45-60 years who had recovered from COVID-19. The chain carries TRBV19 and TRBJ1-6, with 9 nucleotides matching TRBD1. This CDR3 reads CASRASRTGANSPLHF. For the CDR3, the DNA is TGTGCCAGCAGGGCCTCGAGGACAGGGGCAAATTCACCCCTCCACTTT.